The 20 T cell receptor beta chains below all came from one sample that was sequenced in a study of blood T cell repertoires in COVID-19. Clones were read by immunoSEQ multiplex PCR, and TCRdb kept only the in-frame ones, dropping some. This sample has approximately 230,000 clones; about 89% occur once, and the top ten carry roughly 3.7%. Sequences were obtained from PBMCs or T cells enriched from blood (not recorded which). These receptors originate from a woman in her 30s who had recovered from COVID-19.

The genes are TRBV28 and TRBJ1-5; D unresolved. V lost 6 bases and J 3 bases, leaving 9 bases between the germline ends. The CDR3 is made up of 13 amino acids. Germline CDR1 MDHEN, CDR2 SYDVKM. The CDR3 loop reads CASRQAYNQPQHF. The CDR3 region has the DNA TGTGCCAGCAGGCAGGCCTACAATCAGCCCCAGCATTTT.

In DNA form, the CDR3 reads TGTGCCAGCAGCCAAGATCGACAGGGGGCGAGTGAAAAACTGTTTTTT. Translated: CASSQDRQGASEKLFF. The V gene is TRBV4-2, the J gene TRBJ1-4; 10 bases agree with TRBD1. Trimming at V came to 0 bases and at J to 7 bases, leaving 5 bases not matched to a gene. This CDR3 has 16 amino acids. In germline, CDR1 is LGHNA, CDR2 YNFKEQ.

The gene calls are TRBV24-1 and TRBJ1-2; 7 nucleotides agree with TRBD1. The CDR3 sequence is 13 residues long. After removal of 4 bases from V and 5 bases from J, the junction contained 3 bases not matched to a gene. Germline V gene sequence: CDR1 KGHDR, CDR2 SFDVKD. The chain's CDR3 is CATSDTGQYGYTF. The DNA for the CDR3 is TGTGCCACCAGTGACACGGGACAGTATGGCTACACCTTC.

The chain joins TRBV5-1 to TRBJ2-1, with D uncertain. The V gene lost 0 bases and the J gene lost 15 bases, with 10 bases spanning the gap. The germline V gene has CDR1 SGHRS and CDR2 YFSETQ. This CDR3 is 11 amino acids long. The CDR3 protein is CASSLGQASFF. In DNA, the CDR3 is TGCGCCAGCAGCTTGGGGCAGGCATCGTTCTTC.

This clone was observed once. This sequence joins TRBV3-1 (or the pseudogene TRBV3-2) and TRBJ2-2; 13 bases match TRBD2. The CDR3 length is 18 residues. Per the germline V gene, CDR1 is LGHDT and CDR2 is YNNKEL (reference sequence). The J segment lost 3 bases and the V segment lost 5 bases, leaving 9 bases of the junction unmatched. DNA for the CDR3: TGTGCCAGCAGCTGGGGACTAGCGGGAAGGAGGGACACCGGGGAGCTGTTTTTT. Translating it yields CASSWGLAGRRDTGELFF.

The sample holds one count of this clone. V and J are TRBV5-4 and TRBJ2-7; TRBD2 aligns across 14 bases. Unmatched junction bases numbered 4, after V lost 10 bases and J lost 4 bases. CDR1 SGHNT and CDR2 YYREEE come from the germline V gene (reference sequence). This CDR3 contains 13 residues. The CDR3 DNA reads TGTGCCGGACGGACTAGCGGGAGGTACGAGCAGTACTTC. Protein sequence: CAGRTSGRYEQYF.

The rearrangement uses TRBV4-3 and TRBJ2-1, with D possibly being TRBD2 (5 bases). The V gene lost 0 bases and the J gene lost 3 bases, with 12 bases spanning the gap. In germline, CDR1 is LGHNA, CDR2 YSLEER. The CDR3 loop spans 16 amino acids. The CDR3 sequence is CASSQDYSGLYNEQFF. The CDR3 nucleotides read TGCGCCAGCAGCCAAGATTACAGCGGCCTCTACAATGAGCAGTTCTTC.

CDR3 nucleotides: TGTGCCAGCAGCCAAGATCTACAGGGAACGGCCTCCTATAATTCACCCCTCCACTTT. This codes for CASSQDLQGTASYNSPLHF. The rearrangement uses TRBV4-2 and TRBJ1-6; possible D gene TRBD1, 6 bases. There are 19 residues in the CDR3. Germline CDR1 LGHNA, CDR2 YNFKEQ. V dropped 0 bases and J dropped 0 bases, with 15 bases sitting between them.

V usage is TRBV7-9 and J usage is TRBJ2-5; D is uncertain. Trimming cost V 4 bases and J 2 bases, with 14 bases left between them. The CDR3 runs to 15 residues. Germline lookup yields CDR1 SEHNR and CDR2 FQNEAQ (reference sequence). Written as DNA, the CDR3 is TGTGCCAGCAGCTCCCCGTGGCCAAAGCAAGAGACCCAGTACTTC. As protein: CASSSPWPKQETQYF.

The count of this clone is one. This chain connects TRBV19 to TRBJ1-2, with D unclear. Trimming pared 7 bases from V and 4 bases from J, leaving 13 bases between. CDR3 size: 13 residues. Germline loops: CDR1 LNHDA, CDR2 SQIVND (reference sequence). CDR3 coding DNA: TGTGCCAGTAATATGGAGCCGGGCTATGGCTACACCTTC. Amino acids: CASNMEPGYGYTF. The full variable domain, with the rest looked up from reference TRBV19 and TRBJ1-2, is DGGITQSPKYLFRKEGQNVTLSCEQNLNHDAMYWYRQDPGQGLRLIYYSQIVNDFQKGDIAEGYSVSREKKESFPLTVTSAQKNPTAFYLCASNMEPGYGYTFGSGTRLTVV.

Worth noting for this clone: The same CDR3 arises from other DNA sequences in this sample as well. The CDR3 DNA follows: TGCGCCAGCAGCCAAGACCCCAGGGGCTATGGCTACACCTTC. It encodes CASSQDPRGYGYTF. This chain links TRBV4-1 with TRBJ1-2; D is possibly TRBD1 (6 bases). This CDR3 has 14 residues. The germline V and J ends were trimmed by 0 bases and 4 bases, with 9 bases remaining between them. CDR1 and CDR2 (germline): MGHRA, YSYEKL.

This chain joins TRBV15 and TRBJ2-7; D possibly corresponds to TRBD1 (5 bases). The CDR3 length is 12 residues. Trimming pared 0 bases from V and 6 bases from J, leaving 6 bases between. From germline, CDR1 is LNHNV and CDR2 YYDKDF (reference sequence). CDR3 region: CATSRDDSEQYF. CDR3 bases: TGTGCCACCAGCAGAGATGACAGCGAGCAGTACTTC.

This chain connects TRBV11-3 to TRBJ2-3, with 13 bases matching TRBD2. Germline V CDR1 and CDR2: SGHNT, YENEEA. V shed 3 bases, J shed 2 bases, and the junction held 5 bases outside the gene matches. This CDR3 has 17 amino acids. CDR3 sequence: CASSLGLAGPFTDTQYF. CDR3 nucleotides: TGTGCCAGCAGCTTGGGACTAGCGGGGCCGTTCACAGATACGCAGTATTTT.

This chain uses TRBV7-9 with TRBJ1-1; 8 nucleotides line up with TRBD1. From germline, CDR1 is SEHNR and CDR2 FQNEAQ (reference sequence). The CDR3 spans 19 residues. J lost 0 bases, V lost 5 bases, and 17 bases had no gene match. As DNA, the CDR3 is TGTGCCAGCAGCGGACACCTTCTGCGGGACAGGAGTTTGAACACTGAAGCTTTCTTT. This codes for CASSGHLLRDRSLNTEAFF.

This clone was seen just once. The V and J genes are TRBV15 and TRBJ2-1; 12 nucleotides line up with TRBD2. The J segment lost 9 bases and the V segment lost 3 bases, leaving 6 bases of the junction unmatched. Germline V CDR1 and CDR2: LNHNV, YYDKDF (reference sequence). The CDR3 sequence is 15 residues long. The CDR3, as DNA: TGTGCCACCAGCAGTGATCTAGCGGGGGGGGGTGAGCAGTTCTTC. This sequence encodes CATSSDLAGGGEQFF.

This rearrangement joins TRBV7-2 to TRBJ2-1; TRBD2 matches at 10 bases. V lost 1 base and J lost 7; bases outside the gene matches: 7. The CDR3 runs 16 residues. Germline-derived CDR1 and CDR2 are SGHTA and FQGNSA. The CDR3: CASSLVSLAGANEQFF. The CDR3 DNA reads TGTGCCAGCAGCTTAGTGTCTCTAGCGGGGGCGAATGAGCAGTTCTTC.

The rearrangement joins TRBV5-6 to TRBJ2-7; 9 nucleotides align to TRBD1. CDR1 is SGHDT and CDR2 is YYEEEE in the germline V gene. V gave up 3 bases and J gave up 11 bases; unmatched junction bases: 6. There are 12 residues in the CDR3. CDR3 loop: CASSSGQGTEYF. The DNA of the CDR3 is TGTGCCAGCAGCTCTGGACAGGGGACCGAGTACTTC. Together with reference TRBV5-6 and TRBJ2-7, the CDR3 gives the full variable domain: DAGVTQSPTHLIKTRGQQVTLRCSPKSGHDTVSWYQQALGQGPQFIFQYYEEEERQRGNFPDRFSGHQFPNYSSELNVNALLLGDSALYLCASSSGQGTEYFGPGTRLTVT.

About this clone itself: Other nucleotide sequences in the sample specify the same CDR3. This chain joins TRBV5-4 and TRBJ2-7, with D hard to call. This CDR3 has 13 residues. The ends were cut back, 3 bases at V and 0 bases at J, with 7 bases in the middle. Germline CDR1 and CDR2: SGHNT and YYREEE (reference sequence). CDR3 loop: CASSSGSSYEQYF. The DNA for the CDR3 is TGTGCCAGCAGCTCCGGGTCCTCCTACGAGCAGTACTTC.

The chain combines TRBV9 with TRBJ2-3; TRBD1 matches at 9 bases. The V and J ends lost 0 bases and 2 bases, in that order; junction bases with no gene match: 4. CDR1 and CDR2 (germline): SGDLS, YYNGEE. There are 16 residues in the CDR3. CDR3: CASSVAGDRATDTQYF. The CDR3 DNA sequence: TGTGCCAGCAGCGTAGCCGGGGACAGGGCCACAGATACGCAGTATTTT.

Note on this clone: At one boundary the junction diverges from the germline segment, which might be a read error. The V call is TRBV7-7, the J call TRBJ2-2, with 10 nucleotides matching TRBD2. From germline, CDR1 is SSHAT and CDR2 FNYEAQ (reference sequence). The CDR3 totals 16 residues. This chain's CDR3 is CASSPLAGGNTGELFF. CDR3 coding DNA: TGTGCTAGCAGTCCATTAGCGGGAGGGAACACCGGGGAGCTGTTTTTT.